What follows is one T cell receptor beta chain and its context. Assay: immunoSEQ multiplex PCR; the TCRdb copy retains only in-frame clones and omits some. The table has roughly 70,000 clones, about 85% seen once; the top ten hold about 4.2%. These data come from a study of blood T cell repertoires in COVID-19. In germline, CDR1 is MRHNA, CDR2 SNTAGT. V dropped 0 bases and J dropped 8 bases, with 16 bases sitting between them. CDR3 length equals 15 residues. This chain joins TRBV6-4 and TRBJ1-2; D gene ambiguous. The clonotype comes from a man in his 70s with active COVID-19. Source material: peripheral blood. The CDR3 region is CASSDSTTSGGGYTF. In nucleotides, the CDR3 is TGTGCCAGCAGTGACTCCACGACCTCCGGAGGGGGCTACACCTTC.